The 8 T cell receptor beta chains below all came from one sample that was sequenced in a study of T cells after yellow fever vaccination. TCRdb used MiXCR to reprocess the 5' RACE reads, holding one entry per CDR3 protein. Here the sample spans tens of thousands of distinct CDR3 sequences, around 7% being singletons. Sequencing was performed on CD8+ T cells sorted from PBMCs, taken 10 to 11 days after the first yellow fever vaccination. These receptors came from a man in his late teens or twenties who received the YFV17D yellow fever vaccine.

This clonotype was seen repeatedly, ten times or more. The chain links TRBV4-1 to TRBJ1-1; D remains unclear. Per germline, CDR1 MGHRA and CDR2 YSYEKL. The CDR3 has 14 residues. The V end was cut by 3 bases, the J end by 4 bases, with 12 bases between. The CDR3 is CASSHYSSVTEAFF. The DNA for the CDR3 is TGCGCCAGCAGCCATTATTCATCGGTCACTGAAGCTTTCTTT.

V usage is TRBV7-9 and J usage is TRBJ1-1; D is unresolved. The germline V gene has CDR1 SEHNR and CDR2 FQNEAQ (reference sequence). Trimming removed 7 bases from V and 0 bases from J, with 9 bases in between. The CDR3 spans 13 residues. DNA for the CDR3: TGTGCCAGCATCGATGATATGAACACTGAAGCTTTCTTT. As protein: CASIDDMNTEAFF.

This chain joins TRBV7-8 and TRBJ2-2; maybe TRBD1 (6 bases). The germline V gene has CDR1 SGHVS and CDR2 FQNEAQ. This CDR3 contains 13 residues. The germline V and J ends were trimmed by 5 bases and 7 bases, with 11 bases remaining between them. CDR3 nucleotide sequence: TGTGCCAGCAGCCCCAGGACAGTCGGGGAGCTGTTTTTT. This gives the protein CASSPRTVGELFF.

This clonotype was seen many times. The chain uses TRBV7-9 and TRBJ2-5, with 8 bases identical to TRBD2. This CDR3 has 13 amino acids. V gave up 4 bases and J gave up 7 bases; unmatched junction bases: 5. The germline V gene has CDR1 SEHNR and CDR2 FQNEAQ (reference sequence). The chain's CDR3 is CASSSGLEGTQYF. CDR3 in DNA: TGTGCCAGCAGCTCGGGACTAGAAGGGACCCAGTACTTC.

This clonotype has only a few counts. As DNA, the CDR3 is TGTGCCAGCAGTCCCGGACGGGCGTACAATGAGCAGTTCTTC. Encoded protein: CASSPGRAYNEQFF. V gene TRBV12-3 or TRBV12-4 combines with J gene TRBJ2-1; D is unclear. This CDR3 is 14 amino acids long. Trimming pared 5 bases from V and 4 bases from J, leaving 12 bases between.

The chain combines TRBV29-1 with TRBJ2-7; D gene uncertain. Trimming removed 5 bases at V and 1 base at J, with 9 bases between. CDR1 SQVTM and CDR2 ANQGSEA come from the germline V gene. The CDR3 is 12 amino acids. The CDR3 here is CSVLDGSYEQYV. DNA of the CDR3: TGCAGCGTTTTAGACGGTTCCTACGAGCAGTACGTC.

The J gene is TRBJ2-2, the V gene TRBV2; D is uncertain. Germline assignment: CDR1 SNHLY and CDR2 FYNNEI. This CDR3 region has 13 residues. Deletions cut 8 bases from V and 0 bases from J, with 7 bases between. The CDR3 is CASALPNTGELFF. The CDR3 bases are TGTGCCAGCGCCCTCCCGAACACCGGGGAGCTGTTTTTT.

About this clonotype: This may come from a read error, since a much larger clone is one base off. This rearrangement joins TRBV14 to TRBJ2-4; weak D call: TRBD1 (6 bases). Trimming shortened V by 1 base and J by 4 bases, and 11 bases separated the two germline ends. The CDR3 has 15 amino acids. Germline CDR1 and CDR2: SGHDN and FVKESK. As DNA, the CDR3 is TGTGCCAGCAGCCAAGCACCTCAGGGGAAAAACATTCAGTACTTC. Translating gives CASSQAPQGKNIQYF.